The next 10 T cell receptor beta chains were all read from a single sample in a study of cytomegalovirus exposure and HLA in healthy donors. The PCR ran on 60 Vbeta and 13 Jbeta primers. TCRdb's table, derived via immunoSEQ multiplex PCR, lists solely in-frame clones and lacks some. The table includes around 120,000 clones, less than 90% detected once. Sequenced material: PBMCs. These receptors all come from a man aged 50 to 59 in good health and CMV-seronegative.

This rearrangement joins TRBV7-2 to TRBJ2-5; 14 positions match TRBD2. Unmatched junction bases numbered 9, after V lost 4 bases and J lost 2 bases. Germline V gene sequence: CDR1 SGHTA, CDR2 FQGNSA. This CDR3 has 18 amino acids. CDR3 amino acids: CASSSRLAGGPGQETQYF. Written as DNA, the CDR3 is TGTGCCAGCAGCTCGCGACTAGCGGGAGGGCCGGGGCAAGAGACCCAGTACTTC.

For this clone: Because the CDR3 is missing its conserved closing phenylalanine or tryptophan, this is likely a read error. No DNA is shown, since the ends of the CDR3 on it are uncertain; the CDR3 is the one TCRdb lists. The chain combines TRBV2 with TRBJ2-7; the table's D gene call, TRBD1, was not cross checked with the DNA. The germline V gene encodes CDR1 SNHLY and CDR2 FYNNEI. Counting both end residues, the CDR3 totals 13 amino acids. CDR3 residues: CASSEANVGTADL.

CDR3 in amino acids: CATGGSIYEQYF. The CDR3, as DNA: TGTGCCACCGGGGGTTCCATCTACGAGCAGTACTTC. This rearrangement joins TRBV7-2 to TRBJ2-7, with D possibly TRBD2 on 6 matching bases. The length of the CDR3 is 12 residues. CDR1 is SGHTA, CDR2 FQGNSA, per germline. V gave up 10 bases and J gave up 3 bases, with 13 bases separating them.

The rearrangement uses TRBV5-1 and TRBJ2-7, with 8 bases lining up with TRBD2. The CDR3 runs to 15 residues. V lost 4 bases, J lost 2 bases, and 8 bases stayed unmatched. CDR1 is SGHRS, CDR2 YFSETQ, per germline. CDR3 amino acids: CASSPTSGVTYEQYF. CDR3 DNA: TGCGCCAGCAGCCCTACTAGCGGAGTCACCTACGAGCAGTACTTC. Full variable domain (remainder filled in from reference TRBV5-1 and TRBJ2-7): KAGVTQTPRYLIKTRGQQVTLSCSPISGHRSVSWYQQTPGQGLQFLFEYFSETQRNKGNFPGRFSGRQFSNSRSEMNVSTLELGDSALYLCASSPTSGVTYEQYFGPGTRLTVT.

The V and J genes are TRBV29-1 and TRBJ1-1, with D unclear. The CDR3 has 16 amino acids. Trimming cost V 4 bases and J 1 base, with 19 bases left between them. CDR1 SQVTM and CDR2 ANQGSEA come from the germline V gene. The CDR3 DNA sequence: TGCAGCGTTGGAGGGTACTATGGGGAGAAGAACACTGAAGCTTTCTTT. Protein product: CSVGGYYGEKNTEAFF.

The rearrangement links TRBV4-1 to TRBJ2-7; 7 nucleotides agree with TRBD1. Per germline, CDR1 MGHRA and CDR2 YSYEKL. Trimming removed 5 bases from V and 4 bases from J; junction bases left unmatched: 8. The CDR3 contains 14 residues. The CDR3 sequence: CASSDRDRSYEQYF. The CDR3 DNA follows: TGCGCCAGCAGCGACCGGGACAGATCGTACGAGCAGTACTTC.

This chain uses TRBV6-5 with TRBJ2-3; 8 nucleotides match TRBD1. V lost 5 bases to trimming and J lost 3 bases; unmatched junction nucleotides: 4. CDR1 is MNHEY, CDR2 SVGAGI, per germline. This CDR3 contains 14 residues. This CDR3 reads CASSADRATDTQYF. The CDR3 nucleotides read TGTGCCAGCAGTGCGGACAGGGCAACAGATACGCAGTATTTT.

The V and J genes are TRBV6-1 and TRBJ1-1, with D possibly being TRBD1 (6 bases). The CDR3 is made up of 12 amino acids. V lost 8 bases and J lost 3, with 10 bases in between. Per the germline V gene, CDR1 is MNHNS and CDR2 is SASEGT. The chain's CDR3 is CASGRGDTEAFF. The DNA of the CDR3 is TGTGCCAGCGGCAGGGGAGACACTGAAGCTTTCTTT.

This clone was recorded a few times. The chain recombines TRBV29-1 with TRBJ2-2; 10 bases map to TRBD1. Germline CDR1 reads SQVTM; CDR2 reads ANQGSEA. V trimming: 5 bases; J trimming: 5 bases; junction bases outside the gene matches: 2. The CDR3 loop spans 13 amino acids. CDR3 DNA sequence: TGCAGCGTTAGGACAGGGGGGACCGGGGAGCTGTTTTTT. Protein sequence: CSVRTGGTGELFF.

This clone has only one observation. The CDR3 is CASTLLGAGGSYNEQFF. The CDR3, as DNA: TGTGCCAGCACCCTATTAGGGGCGGGAGGGTCCTACAATGAGCAGTTCTTC. The V gene is TRBV27, the J gene TRBJ2-1, with 9 bases that match TRBD2. Germline loops: CDR1 MNHEY, CDR2 SMNVEV (reference sequence). The trim removed 7 bases at V and 1 base at J, leaving 11 bases unmatched. CDR3 length equals 17 residues.